These 21 T cell receptor beta chains were all obtained from the same sample, sequenced in a study of regulatory T cells in long-lasting Graves disease. Assembly of TCR beta libraries relied on iRepertoire HTBI primers together with Arm-PCR of CDR3 regions. Each CDR3 protein is one row after TCRdb ran MiXCR on the multiplex PCR reads. Among about 470,000 distinct CDR3 sequences listed, less than 25% were seen once. The time point denotes: persistent/refractory GD, antithyroid drugs over 5 years with positive TRAb. RNA extracted from PBMCs served as the sequencing template. The material sequenced was peripheral blood mononuclear cells (PBMCs), taken when the disease was refractory, from a patient treated with antithyroid drugs. The source is a female donor with Graves disease.

This chain's CDR3 is CASSRWGPGAGELFF. In DNA form, the CDR3 reads TGTGCCAGTAGTAGGTGGGGCCCCGGGGCCGGGGAGCTGTTTTTT. This chain joins TRBV19 and TRBJ2-2; D is perhaps TRBD1 or TRBD2 (5 bases each). Germline CDR1 and CDR2: LNHDA and SQIVND (reference sequence). With 4 bases removed from V and 6 bases from J, the gap between germline ends came to 15 bases. The CDR3 is made up of 15 amino acids.

Many counts were recorded for this clonotype. Written as DNA, the CDR3 is TGTGCCAGCAGTTTGCTAGCGGGAGGGCTCCAAGAGACCCAGTACTTC. It translates to CASSLLAGGLQETQYF. J is TRBJ2-5 and V is TRBV28; 12 nucleotides agree with TRBD2. J was trimmed by 1 base and V by 3 bases; bases with no gene match: 3. In germline, CDR1 is MDHEN, CDR2 SYDVKM. The CDR3 totals 16 residues.

This clonotype was seen a few times. The chain is built from TRBV6-1 and TRBJ1-2; D call uncertain. This CDR3 contains 14 residues. The V gene lost 6 bases and the J gene lost 3 bases, with 14 bases spanning the gap. Looked up from germline, CDR1 is MNHNS and CDR2 is SASEGT. The CDR3 here is CASSTDDRYYGYTF. In nucleotides, the CDR3 is TGTGCCAGCAGCACGGACGACCGGTACTATGGCTACACCTTC.

V usage is TRBV4-2 and J usage is TRBJ1-1; D is unresolved. The CDR3 spans 15 residues. Between the trimmed V and J ends, which lost 4 bases and 0 bases, there was a span of 12 bases. The germline V gene encodes CDR1 LGHNA and CDR2 YNFKEQ. The CDR3 region is CASSPQRSLNTEAFF. CDR3 coding DNA: TGTGCCAGCAGCCCTCAAAGGTCGCTGAACACTGAAGCTTTCTTT.

This clonotype was picked up many times. The rearrangement uses TRBV20-1 and TRBJ2-5; the match to TRBD2 covers 8 bases. The ends lost 6 bases at V and 1 base at J; junction bases unmatched: 4. Germline V lookup: CDR1 DFQATT, CDR2 SNEGSKA (reference sequence). This CDR3 spans 13 amino acids. The CDR3, as DNA: TGCAGTGCGCCGAGCGGGAGCCAAGAGACCCAGTACTTC. Protein: CSAPSGSQETQYF.

This clonotype was observed many times. The V call is TRBV28, the J call TRBJ2-7; 9 bases match TRBD2. CDR3 length: 15 residues. The ends lost 10 bases at V and 4 bases at J; junction bases unmatched: 14. CDR1 and CDR2 (germline): MDHEN, SYDVKM. The CDR3 sequence is CATENPTSGAYEQYF. The CDR3 nucleotides read TGTGCCACCGAAAACCCGACTAGCGGAGCTTACGAGCAGTACTTC.

This clonotype was detected only a few times. The chain is built from TRBV12-3 or TRBV12-4 and TRBJ1-5, with 9 positions matching TRBD1. This CDR3 comprises 15 residues. With V trimmed by 3 bases and J by 8 bases, 8 bases remained unmatched. The CDR3 nucleotides are TGTGCCAGCAGTTTTAGGACAGGGGATAGGGAGCCCCAGCATTTT. Protein: CASSFRTGDREPQHF.

This clonotype was recorded many times. The chain links TRBV5-1 to TRBJ1-1; D perhaps matches TRBD1 (6 bases). The CDR3 has 18 residues. V gave up 0 bases and J gave up 1 base, with 19 bases separating them. Germline CDR1 reads SGHRS; CDR2 reads YFSETQ. This CDR3 reads CASSLVRGRDWPNTEAFF. The CDR3 region has the DNA TGCGCCAGCAGCTTGGTCAGGGGACGAGATTGGCCGAACACTGAAGCTTTCTTT.

Many counts were recorded for this clonotype. The chain links TRBV6-4 to TRBJ1-4; 7 nucleotides line up with TRBD1. Germline-derived CDR1 and CDR2 are MRHNA and SNTAGT. V shed 3 bases, J shed 5 bases, and the junction held 9 bases outside the gene matches. The CDR3 spans 16 residues. CDR3 amino acids: CASSEILDRENEKLFF. The CDR3 DNA is TGTGCCAGCAGTGAAATATTAGACAGGGAGAATGAAAAACTGTTTTTT.

This CDR3 reads CSARTWEGETQYF. The CDR3 region has the DNA TGCAGTGCCAGGACTTGGGAGGGAGAGACCCAGTACTTC. The genes are TRBV20-1 and TRBJ2-5, with 7 bases matching TRBD2. Germline values: CDR1 DFQATT, CDR2 SNEGSKA (reference sequence). The CDR3 runs to 13 residues. With 6 bases clipped from V and 4 bases from J, the junction kept 8 bases outside the gene matches.

This chain joins TRBV28 and TRBJ2-7, with D possibly being TRBD1 or TRBD2 (5 bases each). CDR3 length equals 15 residues. From germline, CDR1 is MDHEN and CDR2 SYDVKM. The germline V and J ends were trimmed by 4 bases and 3 bases, with 16 bases remaining between them. The CDR3 DNA follows: TGTGCCAGCAGTTCAGGGCTCGGTGAGGGCTACGAGCAGTACTTC. Translating gives CASSSGLGEGYEQYF.

This clonotype was counted ten times or more. This chain joins TRBV12-3 or TRBV12-4 and TRBJ1-5; D remains unclear. The CDR3 has 14 amino acids. Trimming shortened V by 3 bases and J by 2 bases, and 8 bases separated the two germline ends. The CDR3 spells CASSFGGRNQPQHF. CDR3 in DNA: TGTGCCAGCAGTTTCGGAGGGCGCAATCAGCCCCAGCATTTT.

The J gene is TRBJ2-1, the V gene TRBV7-2, with 13 bases lining up with TRBD2. The V gene end was trimmed by 1 base and the J gene end by 5 bases; junction bases not matched to a gene: 5. The CDR3 loop spans 17 amino acids. The germline V gene has CDR1 SGHTA and CDR2 FQGNSA. The DNA of the CDR3 is TGTGCCAGCAGCTTAGGCGGACTAGCGGGAGCCCACAATGAGCAGTTCTTC. Its translation: CASSLGGLAGAHNEQFF.

The chain couples TRBV27 to TRBJ1-2; a possible D gene is TRBD1 (6 bases). The CDR3 runs 14 residues. The germline gives CDR1 MNHEY, CDR2 SMNVEV (reference sequence). The V end was cut by 4 bases, the J end by 8 bases, with 17 bases between. The CDR3 protein is CASSSTQGAGGYTF. The DNA for the CDR3 is TGTGCCAGCAGTTCCACACAGGGAGCGGGAGGCTACACCTTC.

The chain is built from TRBV5-1 and TRBJ2-2, with a possible D match to TRBD1 (5 bases). V was clipped by 6 bases and J by 7 bases, with 10 bases between them. This CDR3 region has 12 residues. Germline V gene sequence: CDR1 SGHRS, CDR2 YFSETQ. CDR3 protein: CASTSQGGELFF. The DNA of the CDR3 is TGCGCCAGCACCAGTCAGGGCGGGGAGCTGTTTTTT. Supplemented by reference TRBV5-1 and TRBJ2-2, the full variable domain reads KAGVTQTPRYLIKTRGQQVTLSCSPISGHRSVSWYQQTPGQGLQFLFEYFSETQRNKGNFPGRFSGRQFSNSRSEMNVSTLELGDSALYLCASTSQGGELFFGEGSRLTVL.

In DNA, the CDR3 is TGTGCCACCTCCAGGACTAGCGGGAGAAACGAGCAGTACTTC. This sequence encodes CATSRTSGRNEQYF. The chain uses TRBV11-1 and TRBJ2-7; 13 nucleotides align to TRBD2. Germline V CDR1 and CDR2: SGHAT, FQDESV (reference sequence). Trimming removed 10 bases from V and 5 bases from J; junction bases left unmatched: 8. This CDR3 region has 14 residues.

This clonotype was counted at least ten times. This sequence joins TRBV7-9 and TRBJ2-2; 8 bases align to TRBD2. With V trimmed by 5 bases and J by 3 bases, 8 bases remained unmatched. Germline CDR1 and CDR2: SEHNR and FQNEAQ (reference sequence). The CDR3 runs 16 residues. CDR3 sequence: CASSAILADYTGELFF. CDR3 bases: TGTGCCAGCAGCGCCATACTAGCGGACTACACCGGGGAGCTGTTTTTT.

Worth noting for this clonotype: A clone one base away is much larger, so this may be a read error. V usage is TRBV6-5 and J usage is TRBJ2-2; 9 nucleotides match TRBD1. Looked up from germline, CDR1 is MNHEY and CDR2 is SVGAGI. The CDR3 length is 14 residues. The CDR3 reads CASSLQGAGGELVF. The CDR3 DNA is TGTGCCAGCAGTTTACAGGGGGCTGGCGGGGAGCTGGTTTTT.

This clonotype showed up many times. The chain has TRBV12-3 or TRBV12-4 and TRBJ1-5; TRBD1 agrees at 9 bases. The ends lost 4 bases at V and 4 bases at J; junction bases unmatched: 8. The CDR3 has 16 amino acids. The CDR3 region is CASSSREGQGNQPQHF. CDR3 sequence (DNA): TGTGCCAGCAGTTCGAGAGAAGGACAGGGGAATCAGCCCCAGCATTTT.

This clonotype was observed a few times. This chain connects TRBV18 to TRBJ1-1; D gene uncertain. Germline V gene sequence: CDR1 KGHSH, CDR2 LQKENI. V dropped 1 base and J dropped 8 bases, with 11 bases sitting between them. This CDR3 has 13 residues. CDR3 sequence reads: CASSPLYKREAFF. For the CDR3, the DNA is TGTGCCAGCTCACCACTGTATAAGAGGGAAGCTTTCTTT.

About this clonotype itself: A clone one base away is much larger, so this may be a read error. J is TRBJ2-4 and V is TRBV7-2; TRBD1 or TRBD2 may be the D gene (5 bases each). The CDR3 contains 16 residues. CDR1 SGHTA and CDR2 FQGNSA come from the germline V gene. CDR3 sequence reads: CASSLLLGVATNIQYF. The DNA for the CDR3 is TGTGCCAGCAGCTTGCTACTGGGGGTGGCCACAAACATTCAGTACTTC.